The 6 T cell receptor beta chains below come from one sample, sequenced in a study of T cell responses to AZD1222 COVID-19 vaccine. TCRdb's copy holds only in-frame clones and misses some; the assay was immunoSEQ multiplex PCR. The table lists fewer than 110,000 clones, around 91% of them singletons. Sequencing used peripheral blood, obtained on day 0 of AZD1222 vaccination. These receptor sequences come from an adult in good health.

The gene calls are TRBV2 and TRBJ2-2; 8 nucleotides agree with TRBD2. The germline V gene encodes CDR1 SNHLY and CDR2 FYNNEI. J was trimmed by 4 bases and V by 6 bases; bases with no gene match: 10. The CDR3 has 16 amino acids. DNA for the CDR3: TGTGCCAGCAGCCCACTAGCGGCTGGCGTCACCGGGGAGCTGTTTTTT. This sequence encodes CASSPLAAGVTGELFF.

The genes are TRBV2 and TRBJ2-1; 13 nucleotides line up with TRBD2. The germline V gene has CDR1 SNHLY and CDR2 FYNNEI. V gave up 5 bases and J gave up 8 bases; unmatched junction bases: 3. CDR3 length: 14 residues. CDR3 sequence reads: CASSTSGGAYEQFF. The CDR3 nucleotides read TGTGCCAGCAGTACTAGCGGGGGGGCCTATGAGCAGTTCTTC.

The genes are TRBV15 and TRBJ1-4; D is ambiguous. CDR1 and CDR2 from the germline V gene are LNHNV and YYDKDF (reference sequence). This CDR3 spans 18 amino acids. Between the trimmed V and J ends, which lost 3 bases and 0 bases, there was a span of 17 bases. The CDR3 DNA reads TGTGCCACCAGCAGGGGGATAACTAGGGTTGCAACTAATGAAAAACTGTTTTTT. Protein: CATSRGITRVATNEKLFF.

The chain combines TRBV12-3 or TRBV12-4 with TRBJ1-2; TRBD1 is a possible D gene (6 bases). CDR3 length equals 13 residues. V lost 5 bases and J 7 bases, leaving 14 bases between the germline ends. The CDR3 DNA is TGTGCCAGCAGTCCCCGTTACAGGGCTGGCTACACCTTC. Its protein is CASSPRYRAGYTF.

DNA for the CDR3: TGTGCCAGTAAAGAGGCCGGGGGGCCGATCTACGAGCAGTACTTC. Translating it yields CASKEAGGPIYEQYF. The rearrangement uses TRBV19 and TRBJ2-7, with a possible D match to TRBD2 (7 bases). Trimming cost V 7 bases and J 3 bases, with 19 bases left between them. This CDR3 spans 15 amino acids. CDR1 is LNHDA and CDR2 is SQIVND in the germline V gene (reference sequence). The variable domain in full, completed from reference TRBV19 and TRBJ2-7, reads DGGITQSPKYLFRKEGQNVTLSCEQNLNHDAMYWYRQDPGQGLRLIYYSQIVNDFQKGDIAEGYSVSREKKESFPLTVTSAQKNPTAFYLCASKEAGGPIYEQYFGPGTRLTVT.

The rearrangement uses TRBV6-1 and TRBJ1-1; D gene ambiguous. Between the trimmed V and J ends, which lost 2 bases and 7 bases, there was a span of 17 bases. In germline, CDR1 is MNHNS, CDR2 SASEGT. The CDR3 runs 15 residues. Here the CDR3 DNA reads TGTGCCAGCAGTGAATTAGGAGCGGTAACCGGTGAAGCTTTCTTT. Protein product: CASSELGAVTGEAFF.